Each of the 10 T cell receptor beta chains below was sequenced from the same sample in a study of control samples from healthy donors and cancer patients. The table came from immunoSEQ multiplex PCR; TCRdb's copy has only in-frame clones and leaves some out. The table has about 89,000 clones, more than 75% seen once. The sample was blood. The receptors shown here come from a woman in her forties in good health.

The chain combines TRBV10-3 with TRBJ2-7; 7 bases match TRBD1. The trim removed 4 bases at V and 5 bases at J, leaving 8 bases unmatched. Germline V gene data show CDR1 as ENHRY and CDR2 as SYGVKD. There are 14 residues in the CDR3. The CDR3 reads CAISGGRGQNEQYF. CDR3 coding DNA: TGTGCCATCAGTGGGGGAAGGGGGCAAAACGAGCAGTACTTC.

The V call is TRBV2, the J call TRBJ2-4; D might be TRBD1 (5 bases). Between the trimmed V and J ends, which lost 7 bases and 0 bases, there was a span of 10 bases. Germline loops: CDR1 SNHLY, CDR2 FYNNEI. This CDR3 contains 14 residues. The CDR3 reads CASKGALAKNIQYF. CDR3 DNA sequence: TGTGCCAGCAAAGGGGCACTAGCCAAAAACATTCAGTACTTC. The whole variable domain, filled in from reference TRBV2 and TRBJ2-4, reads EPEVTQTPSHQVTQMGQEVILRCVPISNHLYFYWYRQILGQKVEFLVSFYNNEISEKSEIFDDQFSVERPDGSNFTLKIRSTKLEDSAMYFCASKGALAKNIQYFGAGTRLSVL.

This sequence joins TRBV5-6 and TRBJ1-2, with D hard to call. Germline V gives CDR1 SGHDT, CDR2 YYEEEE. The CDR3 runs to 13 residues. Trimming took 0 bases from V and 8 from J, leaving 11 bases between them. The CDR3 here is CASSLEAVGGYTF. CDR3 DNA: TGTGCCAGCAGCTTGGAGGCGGTTGGGGGCTACACCTTC.

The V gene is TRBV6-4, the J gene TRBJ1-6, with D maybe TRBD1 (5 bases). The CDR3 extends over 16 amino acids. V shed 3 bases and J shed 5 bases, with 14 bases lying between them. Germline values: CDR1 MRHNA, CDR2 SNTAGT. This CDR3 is CASSEGPGTDNSPLHF. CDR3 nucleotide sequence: TGTGCCAGCAGTGAAGGGCCCGGGACGGATAATTCACCCCTCCACTTT.

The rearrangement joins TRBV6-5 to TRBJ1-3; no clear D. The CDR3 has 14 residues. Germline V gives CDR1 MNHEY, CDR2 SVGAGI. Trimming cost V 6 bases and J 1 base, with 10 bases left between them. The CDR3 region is CASRDGSSGNTIYF. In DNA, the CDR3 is TGTGCCAGCAGGGACGGCTCGTCTGGAAACACCATATATTTT.

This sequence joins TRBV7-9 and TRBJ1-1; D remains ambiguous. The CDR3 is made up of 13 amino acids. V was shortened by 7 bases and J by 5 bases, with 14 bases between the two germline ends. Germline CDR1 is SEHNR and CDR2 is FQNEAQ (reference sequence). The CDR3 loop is CASTLVSGTEAFF. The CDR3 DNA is TGTGCCAGCACCCTAGTTTCGGGTACTGAAGCTTTCTTT.

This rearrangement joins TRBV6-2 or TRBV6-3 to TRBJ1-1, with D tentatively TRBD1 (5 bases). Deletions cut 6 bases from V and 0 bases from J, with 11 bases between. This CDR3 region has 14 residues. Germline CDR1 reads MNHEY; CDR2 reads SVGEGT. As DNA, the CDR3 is TGTGCCAGCAGCCAGGGACGGATGAACACTGAAGCTTTCTTT. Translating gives CASSQGRMNTEAFF.

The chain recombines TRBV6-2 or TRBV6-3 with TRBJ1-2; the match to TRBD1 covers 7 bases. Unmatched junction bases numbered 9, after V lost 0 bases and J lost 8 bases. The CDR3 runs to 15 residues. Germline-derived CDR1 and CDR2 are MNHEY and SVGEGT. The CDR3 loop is CASSYSDRVRAGYTF. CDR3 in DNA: TGTGCCAGCAGTTACTCAGACAGGGTACGTGCGGGCTACACCTTC.

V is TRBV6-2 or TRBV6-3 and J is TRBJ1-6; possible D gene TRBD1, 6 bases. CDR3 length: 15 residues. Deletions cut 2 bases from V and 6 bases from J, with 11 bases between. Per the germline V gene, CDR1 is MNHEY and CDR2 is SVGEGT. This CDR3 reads CASSYGGQPNSPLHF. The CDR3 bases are TGTGCCAGCAGTTACGGGGGACAACCTAATTCACCCCTCCACTTT.

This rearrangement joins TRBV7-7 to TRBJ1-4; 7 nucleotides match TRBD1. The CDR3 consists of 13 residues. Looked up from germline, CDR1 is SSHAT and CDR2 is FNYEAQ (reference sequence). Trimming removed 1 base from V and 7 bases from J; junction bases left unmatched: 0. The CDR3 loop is CASSLGQGEKLFF. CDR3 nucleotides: TGTGCCAGCAGCTTAGGACAGGGTGAAAAACTGTTTTTT.